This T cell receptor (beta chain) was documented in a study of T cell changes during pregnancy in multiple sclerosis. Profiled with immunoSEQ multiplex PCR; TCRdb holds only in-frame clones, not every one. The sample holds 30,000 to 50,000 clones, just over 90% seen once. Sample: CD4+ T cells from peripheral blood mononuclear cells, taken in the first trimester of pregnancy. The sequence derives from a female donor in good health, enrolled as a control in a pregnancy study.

CDR3 in DNA: TGCAGCGTTTCGGGGGGGGGATTGAACACTGAAGCTTTCTTT. It yields the protein CSVSGGGLNTEAFF. The V and J genes are TRBV29-1 and TRBJ1-1, with D tentatively TRBD1 (5 bases). The CDR3 has 14 amino acids. V shed 5 bases and J shed 0 bases, with 13 bases lying between them. In germline, CDR1 is SQVTM, CDR2 ANQGSEA.